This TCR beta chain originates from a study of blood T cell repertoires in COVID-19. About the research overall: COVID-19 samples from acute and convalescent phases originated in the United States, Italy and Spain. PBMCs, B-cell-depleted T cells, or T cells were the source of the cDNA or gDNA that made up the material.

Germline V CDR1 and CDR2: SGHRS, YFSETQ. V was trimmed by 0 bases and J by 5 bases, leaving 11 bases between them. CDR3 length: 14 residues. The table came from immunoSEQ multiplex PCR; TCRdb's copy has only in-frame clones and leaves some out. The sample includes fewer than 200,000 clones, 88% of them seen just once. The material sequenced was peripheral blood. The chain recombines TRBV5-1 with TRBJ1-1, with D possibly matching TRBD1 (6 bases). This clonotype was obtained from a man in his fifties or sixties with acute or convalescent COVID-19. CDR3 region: CASSLAGQGTEAFF. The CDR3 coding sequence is TGCGCCAGCAGCTTGGCCGGGCAGGGGACTGAAGCTTTCTTT.